This is a list of T cell receptor beta chains from one sample in a study of human T cells and chemical hapten exposure. TCRdb re-called the RACE reads with MiXCR, one entry per CDR3 protein. The repertoire holds approximately 60,000 distinct CDR3 sequences, approximately 9.9% seen once, with about 2.5% in the top ten. The material sequenced was whole blood, taken in connection with sensitization to the hapten diphenylcyclopropenone (DPC). The receptors come from a woman in her twenties or thirties with alopecia areata. Some clones in this sample may be carry-over from other donors' samples. CDR3s include the opening cysteine and the closing phenylalanine or tryptophan. The D gene is left open where the match is weak. Part of the rows lack a size; the others show once, few, many or a class for expanded clones.

cdr3_length	v_call	clone_size	d_call	j_call	cdr3_nt	cdr3_aa
13	TRBV18	-	-	TRBJ2-5	TGTGCCAGCTCACTCCGGACTGAAGAGACCCAGTACTTC	CASSLRTEETQYF
13	TRBV19	many	TRBD1	TRBJ2-7	TGTGCCAGTAGTATCTCAGGGGGCGACGAGCAGTACTTC	CASSISGGDEQYF
16	TRBV18	many	TRBD1	TRBJ1-4	TGTGCCAGCTCACTTCCTCGACAGGGAGGAAATGAAAAACTGTTTTTT	CASSLPRQGGNEKLFF
16	TRBV11-2	few	-	TRBJ2-3	TGTGCCAGCAGCCGTGGGGCGGGGCGACCCGGAGATACGCAGTATTTT	CASSRGAGRPGDTQYF
13	TRBV20-1	few	TRBD2	TRBJ2-3	TGCAGTGCTCCTAGACCGGGAGGGGATACGCAGTATTTT	CSAPRPGGDTQYF
14	TRBV7-2	-	TRBD2	TRBJ2-1	TGTGCCAGCAGCTTGACTAGCGTAGGGGATGAGCAGTTCTTC	CASSLTSVGDEQFF
16	TRBV28	many	-	TRBJ2-6	TGTGCCAGCAGACGGGCGAGTAGCTCTGGGGCCAACGTCCTGACTTTC	CASRRASSSGANVLTF
13	TRBV6-1	-	-	TRBJ1-2	TGTGCCAGCACCTCGAGCTCCGGCTATGGCTACACCTTC	CASTSSSGYGYTF
23	TRBV7-7	many	TRBD2	TRBJ2-2	TGTGCTAGCAGCCCCTGGTCTGGACCGGGACTAGCGGGATCCGTTAGGGGGACCGGGGAGCTGTTTTTT	CASSPWSGPGLAGSVRGTGELFF
15	TRBV29-1	-	-	TRBJ2-7	TGCAGCGTTGGGCGCCGGGACCGCAACTCCTACGAGCAGTACTTC	CSVGRRDRNSYEQYF
13	TRBV28	once	-	TRBJ2-7	TGTGCCAGCACGTTACAGAGCTCCTACGAGCAGTACTTC	CASTLQSSYEQYF
16	TRBV7-2	-	TRBD1	TRBJ2-3	TGTGCCAGCAGCTTCATTTATGGACAGGGTCGGGATACGCAGTATTTT	CASSFIYGQGRDTQYF
17	TRBV6-6	many	TRBD2	TRBJ2-3	TGTGCCAGCGGATCTAGCGGGAGGGTTTACATCACAGATACGCAGTATTTT	CASGSSGRVYITDTQYF
13	TRBV5-4	few	-	TRBJ2-7	TGTGCCAGCAGCTTAATGTTGACCTACGAGCAGTACTTC	CASSLMLTYEQYF
15	TRBV5-1	-	TRBD2	TRBJ2-1	TGCGCCAGCAGCTACGGGACTAGCGGGAGCAATGAGCAGTTCTTC	CASSYGTSGSNEQFF
16	TRBV7-8	-	-	TRBJ2-7	TGTGCCAGCAGCCCATCCGGGACTGGGGCAACCTACGAGCAGTACTTC	CASSPSGTGATYEQYF
17	TRBV4-1	-	-	TRBJ2-1	TGCGCCAGCAGCCTTCGACTTGACACACACTCCTACAATGAGCAGTTCTTC	CASSLRLDTHSYNEQFF
14	TRBV27	-	TRBD1	TRBJ1-5	TGTGCCAGCAGGCACAGGGGGAGCAATCAGCCCCAGCATTTT	CASRHRGSNQPQHF
18	TRBV5-6	many	TRBD2	TRBJ2-7	TGTGCCAGCAGCCCGACCCTAGCGGGAGGGCTTCGTGTCTACGAGCAGTACTTC	CASSPTLAGGLRVYEQYF
14	TRBV5-1	many	TRBD1	TRBJ1-1	TGCGCCAGCAGCTTGGGGGACAGAAACACTGAAGCTTTCTTT	CASSLGDRNTEAFF
14	TRBV30	few	-	TRBJ2-7	TGTGCCTGGAGTGTACGACCCGGCTCCTACGAGCAGTACTTC	CAWSVRPGSYEQYF
15	TRBV10-3	few	TRBD2	TRBJ2-2	TGTGCCATCAGGGGACTAGCGGGAAACACCGGGGAGCTGTTTTTT	CAIRGLAGNTGELFF
13	TRBV10-2	-	-	TRBJ1-1	TGCGCCAGCCGTCTTGACTGGAACACTGAAGCTTTCTTT	CASRLDWNTEAFF
12	TRBV20-1	-	-	TRBJ1-6	TGCAGTGCTACGGGGGGGGATTCACCCCTCCACTTT	CSATGGDSPLHF
15	TRBV18	few	TRBD2	TRBJ2-3	TGTGCCAGCTCACCGAAGGGACTAGCGGGAGATACGCAGTATTTT	CASSPKGLAGDTQYF
14	TRBV7-2	many	-	TRBJ1-6	TGTGCCAGCAGCTTAGGACAGATAAATTCACCCCTCCACTTT	CASSLGQINSPLHF
13	TRBV29-1	-	TRBD1	TRBJ1-2	TGCAGCGCAGGGACAGGGGACTCGGATGGCTACACCTTC	CSAGTGDSDGYTF
17	TRBV10-3	-	TRBD2	TRBJ2-3	TGTGCCATCAGTGAGTCGACGGCTAGCGGGGGGACAGATACGCAGTATTTT	CAISESTASGGTDTQYF
17	TRBV4-2	many	-	TRBJ2-6	TGTGCCAGCAGCCCAAAGGGTGAGAGCTCTGGGGCCAACGTCCTGACTTTC	CASSPKGESSGANVLTF
13	TRBV5-1	few	TRBD1	TRBJ1-5	TGCGCCAGCAGCTGGGACAGCGATCAGCCCCAGCATTTT	CASSWDSDQPQHF
16	TRBV28	few	TRBD1	TRBJ2-2	TGTGCCAGCAGTTTAATGGGACAGGGATTAACCGGGGAGCTGTTTTTT	CASSLMGQGLTGELFF
15	TRBV4-2	-	TRBD1	TRBJ2-3	TGTGCCAGCAGCGGGTCGGACAGGAGCACAGATACGCAGTATTTT	CASSGSDRSTDTQYF
15	TRBV7-2	few	-	TRBJ1-6	TGTGCCAGCAGCTTAGGTTCGGGTCCAAATTCACCCCTCCACTTT	CASSLGSGPNSPLHF
13	TRBV10-3	-	-	TRBJ2-7	TGTGCCATCTGGTCACAGGGAATCCACGAGCAGTACTTC	CAIWSQGIHEQYF
15	TRBV5-1	many	-	TRBJ2-3	TGCGCCAGCAGCTTGGAGTTGAGCGGGTCGGATACGCAGTATTTT	CASSLELSGSDTQYF
13	TRBV20-1	few	TRBD2	TRBJ2-1	TGCAGTGCCCGTCCGGGCGGGAGACGCGAGCAGTTCTTC	CSARPGGRREQFF